Each of the 29 T cell receptor beta chains below was sequenced from the same sample in a study of technical replicates of blood from a handful of donors (dated by TCRdb to about 2017). Library preparation employed the immunoSEQ multiplex PCR assay. Not all clones reach the TCRdb copy of this immuneACCESS table, which keeps in-frame sequences only. Checked studies attribute under half of the gap to unresolved V genes and leave the rest unexplained. The sample table holds around 57,000 clones, of which approximately 97% were seen once. The ten largest clones capture approximately 0.19% of the sample. Sequenced sample: T cells isolated from PBMCs. The origin of the receptors is a human donor in good health.

The gene calls are TRBV7-2 and TRBJ1-1; TRBD1 is a possible D gene (6 bases). Deletions cut 7 bases from V and 5 bases from J, with 20 bases between. Germline V CDR1 and CDR2: SGHTA, FQGNSA. This CDR3 region has 15 residues. The CDR3 DNA is TGTGCCAGCACCCCTAGAACAGGGCCCCTTACTGAAGCTTTCTTT. Its protein is CASTPRTGPLTEAFF.

This clone was recorded only once. The chain employs TRBV18 and TRBJ1-1; D remains unclear. Trimming stripped 1 base from V and 11 bases from J, with 14 bases between. Germline loops: CDR1 KGHSH, CDR2 LQKENI. This CDR3 is 13 amino acids long. The CDR3 region has the DNA TGTGCCAGCTCACCACGGGAGCGCGGAGAGGCTTTCTTT. Its protein is CASSPRERGEAFF.

The rearrangement uses TRBV7-6 and TRBJ2-7, with no clear D. The germline V gene encodes CDR1 SGHVS and CDR2 FNYEAQ. The CDR3 loop spans 14 amino acids. Between the trimmed V and J ends, which lost 6 bases and 3 bases, there was a span of 15 bases. In nucleotides, the CDR3 is TGTGCCAGCAGTCCGTTCAAGCGTCACTACGAGCAGTACTTC. Its translation is CASSPFKRHYEQYF. The full variable domain, its missing parts supplied by reference TRBV7-6 and TRBJ2-7, is GAGVSQSPRYKVTKRGQDVALRCDPISGHVSLYWYRQALGQGPEFLTYFNYEAQQDKSGLPNDRFSAERPEGSISTLTIQRTEQRDSAMYRCASSPFKRHYEQYFGPGTRLTVT.

The V and J genes are TRBV6-5 and TRBJ2-3; D not certain. CDR1 is MNHEY, CDR2 SVGAGI, per germline. V was clipped by 5 bases and J by 5 bases, with 11 bases between them. The CDR3 extends over 13 amino acids. The CDR3: CASSANLLDTQYF. DNA of the CDR3: TGTGCCAGCAGTGCAAACTTACTAGATACGCAGTATTTT.

The genes are TRBV30 and TRBJ2-7; D is ambiguous. The germline CDR1 and CDR2 sequences are GTSNPN and SVGIG (reference sequence). This CDR3 contains 14 residues. The V end lost 4 bases, the J end lost 0 bases, and 13 bases lay between the germline ends. This CDR3 is CAWIRTESSYEQYF. Written as DNA, the CDR3 is TGTGCCTGGATTCGTACGGAGAGCTCCTACGAGCAGTACTTC. Looking up the rest from reference TRBV30 and TRBJ2-7 gives the full variable domain: SQTIHQWPATLVQPVGSPLSLECTVEGTSNPNLYWYRQAAGRGLQLLFYSVGIGQISSEVPQNLSASRPQDRQFILSSKKLLLSDSGFYLCAWIRTESSYEQYFGPGTRLTVT.

The chain employs TRBV4-1 and TRBJ1-5; no reliable D call. The CDR3 consists of 17 residues. V dropped 6 bases and J dropped 4 bases, with 22 bases sitting between them. CDR1 is MGHRA and CDR2 is YSYEKL in the germline V gene. The CDR3 nucleotides are TGCGCCAGCAGACAGAACGGTCTGGGGAGGAGTAATCAGCCCCAGCATTTT. Translated, it gives CASRQNGLGRSNQPQHF.

This clone appeared a single time. For the CDR3, the DNA is TGTGCCAGCAGCGGTGACAGATTCTCTAACTATGGCTACACCTTC. Its translation is CASSGDRFSNYGYTF. The V call is TRBV9, the J call TRBJ1-2; perhaps TRBD1 as D (5 bases). CDR3 length: 15 residues. The germline gives CDR1 SGDLS, CDR2 YYNGEE. The V end was cut by 3 bases, the J end by 0 bases, with 12 bases between.

This chain connects TRBV5-6 to TRBJ2-1; perhaps TRBD2 as D (5 bases). CDR1 and CDR2 from the germline V gene are SGHDT and YYEEEE. With 6 bases removed from V and 0 bases from J, the gap between germline ends came to 7 bases. The CDR3 is made up of 13 amino acids. The CDR3 region is CASIGSSYNEQFF. The DNA of the CDR3 is TGTGCCAGCATTGGGAGCTCCTACAATGAGCAGTTCTTC.

The chain couples TRBV9 to TRBJ2-2, with a possible D match to TRBD2 (6 bases). CDR1 is SGDLS and CDR2 is YYNGEE in the germline V gene. V was pared by 4 bases and J by 1 base, with 11 bases between. This CDR3 has 15 residues. CDR3 amino acids: CASSRGLQNTGELFF. The CDR3 coding sequence is TGTGCCAGCAGCCGGGGACTCCAGAACACCGGGGAGCTGTTTTTT. Looking up the rest from reference TRBV9 and TRBJ2-2 gives the full variable domain: DSGVTQTPKHLITATGQRVTLRCSPRSGDLSVYWYQQSLDQGLQFLIQYYNGEERAKGNILERFSAQQFPDLHSELNLSSLELGDSALYFCASSRGLQNTGELFFGEGSRLTVL.

The rearrangement joins TRBV5-1 to TRBJ2-3, with a tentative D call TRBD1 (5 bases). With 2 bases removed from V and 5 bases from J, the gap between germline ends came to 15 bases. From germline, CDR1 is SGHRS and CDR2 YFSETQ. This CDR3 has 15 residues. The CDR3 reads CASSFGQGQGDTQYF. The CDR3 DNA sequence: TGCGCCAGCAGCTTCGGTCAGGGCCAGGGAGATACGCAGTATTTT.

The chain uses TRBV7-9 and TRBJ2-7; possibly TRBD1 for D (6 bases). The germline V gene encodes CDR1 SEHNR and CDR2 FQNEAQ (reference sequence). The CDR3 runs to 12 residues. V lost 9 bases and J lost 0, with 9 bases in between. The CDR3 region is CASSGDSYEQYF. CDR3 nucleotide sequence: TGTGCCAGTTCAGGGGACTCCTACGAGCAGTACTTC.

A single count supports this clone. The V gene is TRBV18, the J gene TRBJ2-7; TRBD1 is a possible D gene (6 bases). Germline CDR1 and CDR2: KGHSH and LQKENI. This CDR3 is built from 14 residues. V lost 5 bases, J lost 4 bases, and 15 bases lay in between. CDR3 DNA: TGTGCCAGCTCAGCATCGGGACAATATTACGAGCAGTACTTC. It codes for CASSASGQYYEQYF.

The gene calls are TRBV27 and TRBJ2-7; maybe TRBD1 (6 bases). Between the trimmed V and J ends, which lost 6 bases and 3 bases, there was a span of 15 bases. The length of the CDR3 is 14 residues. Germline CDR1 is MNHEY and CDR2 is SMNVEV (reference sequence). The CDR3 spells CASRIGQTVYEQYF. The CDR3 DNA is TGTGCCAGCAGGATAGGACAGACCGTCTACGAGCAGTACTTC.

J is TRBJ2-2 and V is TRBV6-1, with D unresolved. Germline V gene data show CDR1 as MNHNS and CDR2 as SASEGT. V lost 6 bases and J 0 bases, leaving 11 bases between the germline ends. The CDR3 length is 15 residues. DNA of the CDR3: TGTGCCAGCAGGCTGGGCCAGGCGAACACCGGGGAGCTGTTTTTT. It translates to CASRLGQANTGELFF.

V and J are TRBV30 and TRBJ2-3; D might be TRBD2 (6 bases). V gave up 6 bases and J gave up 2 bases, with 15 bases separating them. CDR3 size: 14 residues. The germline CDR1 and CDR2 sequences are GTSNPN and SVGIG (reference sequence). The CDR3 region is CACTGVVITDTQYF. DNA of the CDR3: TGTGCCTGTACGGGGGTCGTCATCACAGATACGCAGTATTTT. Full variable domain (rest looked up from reference TRBV30 and TRBJ2-3): SQTIHQWPATLVQPVGSPLSLECTVEGTSNPNLYWYRQAAGRGLQLLFYSVGIGQISSEVPQNLSASRPQDRQFILSSKKLLLSDSGFYLCACTGVVITDTQYFGPGTRLTVL.

CDR3 region: CASSLGGKYEQYF. CDR3 coding DNA: TGTGCCAGCAGCTTGGGGGGGAAGTACGAGCAGTACTTC. The J gene is TRBJ2-7, the V gene TRBV28; 7 nucleotides align to TRBD2. CDR3 length: 13 residues. V lost 6 bases, J lost 4 bases, and 6 bases stayed unmatched. Germline V lookup: CDR1 MDHEN, CDR2 SYDVKM.

This rearrangement joins TRBV7-9 to TRBJ1-6; a possible D gene is TRBD1 (6 bases). V was pared by 1 base and J by 10 bases, with 14 bases between. CDR1 and CDR2 (germline): SEHNR, FQNEAQ (reference sequence). This CDR3 is built from 15 residues. The CDR3 DNA is TGTGCCAGCAGCTTAGGGACAGTTTTTAGCTCACCCCTCCACTTT. It yields the protein CASSLGTVFSSPLHF.

V usage is TRBV29-1 and J usage is TRBJ2-3; 9 bases fit TRBD1. V shed 6 bases and J 3 bases; nucleotides not matched to a gene: 10. The CDR3 covers 15 residues. The germline V gene has CDR1 SQVTM and CDR2 ANQGSEA. CDR3 nucleotides: TGCAGCGTCGTTCGGACAGGGGTCGGAACAGATACGCAGTATTTT. Translation gives CSVVRTGVGTDTQYF.

This chain joins TRBV29-1 and TRBJ2-7; D may be TRBD1 (6 bases). CDR3 length: 14 residues. V lost 1 base and J 2 bases, leaving 12 bases between the germline ends. Per germline, CDR1 SQVTM and CDR2 ANQGSEA. CDR3 bases: TGCAGCGTTGAAGTTGGGGACACAACCTACGAGCAGTACTTC. Translated, it gives CSVEVGDTTYEQYF.

The rearrangement joins TRBV6-5 to TRBJ2-7, with TRBD1 matching over 7 bases. The CDR3 totals 13 residues. Losses at the gene ends were 5 bases for V and 3 bases for J; bases not matched to a gene: 4. Germline V CDR1 and CDR2: MNHEY, SVGAGI. CDR3: CASSTTGDYEQYF. The CDR3 DNA reads as TGTGCCAGCAGTACAACAGGGGACTACGAGCAGTACTTC.

The CDR3 spells CAISTGVRAQHF. The CDR3 region has the DNA TGTGCCATCAGCACAGGGGTCAGGGCCCAGCATTTT. This sequence joins TRBV10-3 and TRBJ1-5, with 7 positions matching TRBD1. Trimming removed 6 bases from V and 11 bases from J; junction bases left unmatched: 7. CDR1 and CDR2 (germline): ENHRY, SYGVKD. The CDR3 totals 12 residues.

The chain employs TRBV11-2 and TRBJ2-7, with 9 nucleotides matching TRBD1. CDR3 length: 13 residues. Germline CDR1 and CDR2: SGHAT and FQNNGV. V shed 4 bases and J 5 bases; nucleotides not matched to a gene: 3. In nucleotides, the CDR3 is TGTGCCAGCAGCTCGGACAGGGGCCACGAGCAGTACTTC. Its translation: CASSSDRGHEQYF.

This clone was counted a single time. The chain links TRBV5-4 to TRBJ2-1; D gene uncertain. The CDR3 sequence is 15 residues long. Germline V CDR1 and CDR2: SGHNT, YYREEE (reference sequence). Deletions cut 1 base from V and 6 bases from J, with 14 bases between. CDR3 DNA sequence: TGTGCCAGCAGCTTGATTGGAGCGACTGGCAATGAGCAGTTCTTC. Translating gives CASSLIGATGNEQFF.

The chain is built from TRBV18 and TRBJ1-1, with 8 bases identical to TRBD1. After removal of 3 bases from V and 6 bases from J, the junction contained 3 bases not matched to a gene. Germline V gene sequence: CDR1 KGHSH, CDR2 LQKENI. The CDR3 spans 13 residues. CDR3 protein: CASSPGQGPEAFF. CDR3 DNA: TGTGCCAGCTCACCCGGACAGGGCCCTGAAGCTTTCTTT.

The V gene is TRBV5-1, the J gene TRBJ1-2, with 7 bases fitting TRBD1. V shed 3 bases and J 4 bases; nucleotides not matched to a gene: 6. The length of the CDR3 is 14 residues. Looked up from germline, CDR1 is SGHRS and CDR2 is YFSETQ. The CDR3 here is CASSSEGTVYGYTF. The DNA for the CDR3 is TGCGCCAGCAGCTCCGAGGGGACAGTCTATGGCTACACCTTC.

The chain employs TRBV11-2 and TRBJ1-2; D is possibly TRBD1 (5 bases). Germline CDR1 and CDR2: SGHAT and FQNNGV. V was trimmed by 5 bases and J by 3 bases, leaving 10 bases between them. The CDR3 length is 13 residues. The CDR3 DNA reads TGTGCCAGCAGCACCAGGGTTGACTATGGCTACACCTTC. Encoded protein: CASSTRVDYGYTF.

This chain uses TRBV11-3 with TRBJ1-2; TRBD1 aligns across 9 bases. The trim removed 5 bases at V and 3 bases at J, leaving 4 bases unmatched. Germline CDR1 and CDR2: SGHNT and YENEEA. The CDR3 totals 14 residues. The CDR3 DNA reads as TGTGCCAGCAGCCCGGGACAGGGAGACTATGGCTACACCTTC. Translation: CASSPGQGDYGYTF.

The CDR3 DNA follows: TGTGCCAGCAGGATTCACGGGGGACAGGGGGATGGGGGCACTGAAGCTTTCTTT. Amino acid sequence: CASRIHGGQGDGGTEAFF. J is TRBJ1-1 and V is TRBV28; TRBD1 aligns across 11 bases. This CDR3 region has 18 residues. Per germline, CDR1 MDHEN and CDR2 SYDVKM. The V and J ends lost 6 bases and 4 bases, in that order; junction bases with no gene match: 16.

The chain couples TRBV6-5 to TRBJ1-3, with 7 bases that match TRBD1. Per the germline V gene, CDR1 is MNHEY and CDR2 is SVGAGI. V trimming: 7 bases; J trimming: 2 bases; junction bases outside the gene matches: 2. This CDR3 has 13 amino acids. The DNA for the CDR3 is TGTGCCAGCAAAACAGGGGCTGGAAACACCATATATTTT. This codes for CASKTGAGNTIYF.